Each of the 10 T cell receptor beta chains below was sequenced from the same sample in a study of response to subunit inactivated influenza vaccine. In TCRdb, the RT-PCR reads were re-called with MiXCR into one record per CDR3 protein. The table includes about 540,000 distinct CDR3 sequences, about 15% detected once. The starting material was PBMCs from blood, obtained 12 days after vaccination. These receptors were obtained from a middle-aged man who received an inactivated influenza vaccine.

This clonotype was seen a handful of times. The chain combines TRBV7-2 with TRBJ1-1; D might be TRBD1 (6 bases). Germline V gives CDR1 SGHTA, CDR2 FQGNSA. Trimming left V 5 bases short and J 4 bases short, with 11 bases between. The CDR3 covers 13 residues. The CDR3 nucleotides are TGTGCCAGCAGCCGACAGGCGGGCACTGAAGCTTTCTTT. Its protein is CASSRQAGTEAFF.

The V call is TRBV29-1, the J call TRBJ2-5; either TRBD1 or TRBD2 may fit D (5 bases each). Trimming left V 2 bases short and J 5 bases short, with 18 bases between. The CDR3 is 15 amino acids. Germline V gene sequence: CDR1 SQVTM, CDR2 ANQGSEA. CDR3 sequence (DNA): TGCAGCGTTGAATTCCGGCACCAGGGACGCGAGACCCAGTACTTC. This codes for CSVEFRHQGRETQYF.

This rearrangement joins TRBV20-1 to TRBJ2-7, with 9 bases that match TRBD2. Trimming took 0 bases from V and 5 from J; bases not matched to a gene: 14. The CDR3 is 17 amino acids. Germline V gene data show CDR1 as DFQATT and CDR2 as SNEGSKA (reference sequence). The CDR3 loop reads CSARDPRASGVRHEQYF. CDR3 in DNA: TGCAGTGCTAGAGATCCAAGGGCTAGCGGGGTCCGTCACGAGCAGTACTTC.

This clonotype appeared a few times. This chain uses TRBV2 with TRBJ2-5, with 7 bases matching TRBD1. This CDR3 has 14 residues. The germline gives CDR1 SNHLY, CDR2 FYNNEI. J lost 1 base, V lost 3 bases, and 2 bases had no gene match. In DNA, the CDR3 is TGTGCCAGCAGTGAGGGACAGTTCCAAGAGACCCAGTACTTC. Translated, it gives CASSEGQFQETQYF.

This clonotype was counted a few times. This rearrangement joins TRBV10-3 to TRBJ2-1; D gene uncertain. Germline V gene data show CDR1 as ENHRY and CDR2 as SYGVKD. The CDR3 loop spans 14 amino acids. V dropped 0 bases and J dropped 3 bases, with 6 bases sitting between them. The CDR3 sequence is CAISESPSYNEQFF. Written as DNA, the CDR3 is TGTGCCATCAGTGAGTCGCCTAGCTACAATGAGCAGTTCTTC.

The J gene is TRBJ1-1, the V gene TRBV12-3 or TRBV12-4; 9 bases match TRBD1. The CDR3 is made up of 17 amino acids. Trimming took 6 bases from V and 1 from J; bases not matched to a gene: 12. DNA for the CDR3: TGTGCCAGCAGCACCTTCGGACAGGGGAAAAAGAACACTGAAGCTTTCTTT. This gives the protein CASSTFGQGKKNTEAFF.

In DNA form, the CDR3 reads TGTGCCTGGAGTGGATGGGGGGGGTCAAGCTCCTACAATGAGCAGTTCTTC. Translation gives CAWSGWGGSSSYNEQFF. The chain couples TRBV30 to TRBJ2-1; 7 bases match TRBD2. The V gene end was trimmed by 1 base and the J gene end by 0 bases; junction bases not matched to a gene: 9. This CDR3 region has 17 residues. Looked up from germline, CDR1 is GTSNPN and CDR2 is SVGIG (reference sequence). The whole variable domain, remainder taken from reference TRBV30 and TRBJ2-1, is SQTIHQWPATLVQPVGSPLSLECTVEGTSNPNLYWYRQAAGRGLQLLFYSVGIGQISSEVPQNLSASRPQDRQFILSSKKLLLSDSGFYLCAWSGWGGSSSYNEQFFGPGTRLTVL.

This chain connects TRBV3-1 to TRBJ2-1; D uncertain. V lost 3 bases to trimming and J lost 4 bases, with 10 bases between them. The CDR3 spans 14 residues. Germline V lookup: CDR1 LGHDT, CDR2 YNNKEL (reference sequence). The CDR3 loop reads CASSQSSVYNEQFF. In nucleotides, the CDR3 is TGTGCCAGCAGCCAGAGTTCGGTTTACAATGAGCAGTTCTTC.

This chain links TRBV9 with TRBJ2-7, with D perhaps assigned TRBD1 or TRBD2 (5 bases each). The CDR3 totals 14 residues. Trimming left V 4 bases short and J 0 bases short, with 11 bases between. Germline loops: CDR1 SGDLS, CDR2 YYNGEE. CDR3 loop: CASSTRDHSYEQYF. For the CDR3, the DNA is TGTGCCAGCAGCACACGGGACCACTCCTACGAGCAGTACTTC.

This clonotype was counted ten times or more. This rearrangement joins TRBV29-1 to TRBJ2-3; a possible D gene is TRBD1 (5 bases). Looked up from germline, CDR1 is SQVTM and CDR2 is ANQGSEA. V lost 6 bases to trimming and J lost 2 bases, with 15 bases between them. The CDR3 has 14 amino acids. The CDR3 protein is CSVMGRWDTDTQYF. The CDR3 DNA reads as TGCAGCGTGATGGGGCGTTGGGACACAGATACGCAGTATTTT.